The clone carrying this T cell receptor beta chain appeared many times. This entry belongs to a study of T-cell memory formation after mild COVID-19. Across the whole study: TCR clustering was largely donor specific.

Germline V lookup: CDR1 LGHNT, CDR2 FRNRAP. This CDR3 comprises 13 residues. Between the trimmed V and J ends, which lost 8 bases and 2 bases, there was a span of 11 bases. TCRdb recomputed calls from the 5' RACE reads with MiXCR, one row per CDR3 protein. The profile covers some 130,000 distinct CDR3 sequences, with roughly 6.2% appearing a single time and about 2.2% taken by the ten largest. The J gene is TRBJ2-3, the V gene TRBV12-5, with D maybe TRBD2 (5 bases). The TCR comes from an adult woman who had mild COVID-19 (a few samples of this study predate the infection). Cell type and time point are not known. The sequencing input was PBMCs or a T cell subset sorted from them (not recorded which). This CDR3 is CASLAGNTDTQYF. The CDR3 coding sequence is TGTGCTAGTCTCGCGGGTAACACAGATACGCAGTATTTT.